Sequencing of this T cell receptor beta chain was carried out in a study of cytomegalovirus exposure and HLA in healthy donors. Study context: Unique TCRs numbering roughly 80 million, obtained from HLA-typed donors, made up an early data release. Study-wide results and caveats: Serostatus for CMV was the only available immune exposure information. Altogether, 164 TCR beta chains were recorded as cytomegalovirus-associated.

Germline assignment: CDR1 SEHNR and CDR2 FQNEAQ (reference sequence). The CDR3 contains 14 residues. V shed 5 bases, J shed 2 bases, and the junction held 6 bases outside the gene matches. About this clone itself: Its antigen remains unidentified.

Researchers ran the PCR with 60 Vbeta and 13 Jbeta primers. Produced via immunoSEQ multiplex PCR; TCRdb's table is partial and in-frame only. The sample shows roughly 160,000 clones, approximately 75% of them seen only once. The J gene is TRBJ2-7, the V gene TRBV7-9; 7 bases agree with TRBD1. The sequenced sample was PBMCs. The clonotype originates from a girl aged 5-17 years in good health and CMV-seronegative. As DNA, the CDR3 is TGTGCCAGCAGCAGCACGGGACAGCCCTACGAGCAGTACTTC. It encodes CASSSTGQPYEQYF.